What follows is one T cell receptor (beta chain) and its context. One end of the junction is discordant with germline, which a read error may explain. From RNA transcripts, TCR beta CDR3 regions were amplified. HTBI primers drove first-round RT-PCR of the TCR CDR3. TCRdb reprocessed the multiplex PCR reads with MiXCR, giving one entry per CDR3 protein. The sample lists approximately 610,000 distinct CDR3 sequences, about a sixth seen once, with 15% to 20% in the top ten. The germline gives CDR1 MGHRA, CDR2 YSYEKL. The CDR3 is 18 amino acids. This entry comes from a study of T cells in Graves' hyperthyroidism and ophthalmopathy. Study background: Peripheral blood was secured at the point of initial diagnosis, before any treatment.

Participants, patients aged 18 to 65, had newly diagnosed hyperthyroidism with a duration under 2 months. The PBMCs studied were ones that came from roughly 9.4 ml fresh peripheral blood. This TCR derives from a woman under 30 with Graves' hyperthyroidism. The chain combines TRBV4-1 with TRBJ1-4; D gene unclear. The specimen was blood. CDR3 coding DNA: TGCGCCAGCAGCCAAGGGACCGGGTTAGCTGCAACTAATAAAAAACTGTTTTTT. Its translation: CASSQGTGLAATNKKLFF.